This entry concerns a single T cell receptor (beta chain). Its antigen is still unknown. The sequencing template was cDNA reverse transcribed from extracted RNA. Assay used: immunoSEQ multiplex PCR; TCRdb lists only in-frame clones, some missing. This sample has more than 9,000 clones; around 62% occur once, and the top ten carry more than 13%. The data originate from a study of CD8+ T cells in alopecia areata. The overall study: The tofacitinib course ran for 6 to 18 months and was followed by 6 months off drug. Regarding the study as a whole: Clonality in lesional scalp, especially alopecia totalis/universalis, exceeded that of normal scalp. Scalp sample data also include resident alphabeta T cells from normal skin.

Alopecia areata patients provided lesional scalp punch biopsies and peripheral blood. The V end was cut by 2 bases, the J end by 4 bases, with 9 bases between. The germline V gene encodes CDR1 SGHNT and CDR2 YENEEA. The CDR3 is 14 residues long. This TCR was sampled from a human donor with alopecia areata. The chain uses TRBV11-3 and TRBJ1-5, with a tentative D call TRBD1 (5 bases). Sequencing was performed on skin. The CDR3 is CASSLTGVNQPQHF. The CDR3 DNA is TGTGCCAGCAGCTTAACAGGCGTAAATCAGCCCCAGCATTTT. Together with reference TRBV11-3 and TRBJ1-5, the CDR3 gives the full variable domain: EAGVVQSPRYKIIEKKQPVAFWCNPISGHNTLYWYLQNLGQGPELLIRYENEEAVDDSQLPKDRFSAERLKGVDSTLKIQPAELGDSAVYLCASSLTGVNQPQHFGDGTRLSIL.